These 18 T cell receptor beta chains were sequenced from one sample in a study of cytomegalovirus exposure and HLA in healthy donors. Researchers ran the PCR with 60 Vbeta and 13 Jbeta primers. Method: immunoSEQ multiplex PCR; TCRdb's copy keeps in-frame clones and lacks some. Among around 120,000 clones, 55% to 75% were seen once, and the ten largest hold 6.5% to 9%. What was sequenced was PBMCs. The receptors originated from a woman aged 35 to 49 in good health and CMV-seropositive.

This clone was detected a few times. The rearrangement links TRBV5-4 to TRBJ2-1; 7 bases are a match to TRBD1. This CDR3 is built from 14 residues. The germline gives CDR1 SGHNT, CDR2 YYREEE (reference sequence). With V trimmed by 0 bases and J by 8 bases, 5 bases remained unmatched. The CDR3 DNA reads TGTGCCAGCAGCTTGGTAGGGGGCTTCGATGAGCAGTTCTTC. Protein: CASSLVGGFDEQFF. Looking up the rest from reference TRBV5-4 and TRBJ2-1 gives the full variable domain: ETGVTQSPTHLIKTRGQQVTLRCSSQSGHNTVSWYQQALGQGPQFIFQYYREEENGRGNFPPRFSGLQFPNYSSELNVNALELDDSALYLCASSLVGGFDEQFFGPGTRLTVL.

This clone was recorded only once. The chain links TRBV7-2 to TRBJ2-3; 10 bases are shared with TRBD2. Germline assignment: CDR1 SGHTA and CDR2 FQGNSA. V shed 5 bases and J 5 bases; nucleotides not matched to a gene: 4. The length of the CDR3 is 14 residues. CDR3 protein: CASSPVAGGDTQYF. In nucleotides, the CDR3 is TGTGCCAGCAGCCCGGTAGCGGGGGGAGATACGCAGTATTTT.

This chain joins TRBV6-5 and TRBJ1-2; perhaps TRBD1 as D (6 bases). CDR3 length: 14 amino acids. The germline V and J ends were trimmed by 0 bases and 5 bases, with 10 bases remaining between them. Per the germline V gene, CDR1 is MNHEY and CDR2 is SVGAGI. CDR3 region: CASSYSTGLYGYTF. CDR3 nucleotide sequence: TGTGCCAGCAGTTACTCGACAGGCCTATATGGCTACACCTTC.

This clone was recorded a few times. The chain employs TRBV2 and TRBJ1-1; D ambiguous. In germline, CDR1 is SNHLY, CDR2 FYNNEI. The V end was cut by 4 bases, the J end by 8 bases, with 8 bases between. There are 11 residues in the CDR3. The CDR3, as DNA: TGTGCCAGCAGTGGGGCAACCGAAGCTTTCTTT. This sequence encodes CASSGATEAFF.

The chain employs TRBV18 and TRBJ1-4; no clear D. V dropped 4 bases and J dropped 8 bases, with 17 bases sitting between them. Germline-derived CDR1 and CDR2 are KGHSH and LQKENI. CDR3 length equals 15 residues. The CDR3 bases are TGTGCCAGCTCACTACGTGCGGGTAGAAGGGAAAAACTGTTTTTT. Its protein product is CASSLRAGRREKLFF. The complete variable domain, with remaining parts taken from reference TRBV18 and TRBJ1-4, reads NAGVMQNPRHLVRRRGQEARLRCSPMKGHSHVYWYRQLPEEGLKFMVYLQKENIIDESGMPKERFSAEFPKEGPSILRIQQVVRGDSAAYFCASSLRAGRREKLFFGSGTQLSVL.

Turning to this clone: The junction differs from germline at one of its ends, possibly a read error. The chain carries TRBV6-5 and TRBJ2-3; D is undetermined. Germline CDR1 and CDR2: MNHEY and SVGAGI. The CDR3 runs to 13 residues. CDR3 sequence (DNA): TGTGCCAGCATCGCCCATAGCACAAATACGCAGTATTTT. Amino acids: CASIAHSTNTQYF.

Here the CDR3 DNA reads TGTGCCAGCAGGGACAGGGGGCGCACCGGGGAGCTGTTTTTT. This gives the protein CASRDRGRTGELFF. V and J are TRBV11-2 and TRBJ2-2, with 11 bases fitting TRBD1. With 6 bases clipped from V and 4 bases from J, the junction kept 1 base outside the gene matches. CDR3 length: 14 amino acids. The germline gives CDR1 SGHAT, CDR2 FQNNGV.

There are many counts of this clone. The chain is built from TRBV19 and TRBJ2-7; 9 nucleotides align to TRBD1. The length of the CDR3 is 15 residues. Germline CDR1 reads LNHDA; CDR2 reads SQIVND (reference sequence). The V gene end was trimmed by 3 bases and the J gene end by 6 bases; junction bases not matched to a gene: 9. CDR3 region: CASSIPGQGSGEQYF. The CDR3 DNA follows: TGTGCCAGTAGTATCCCCGGACAGGGGAGTGGCGAGCAGTACTTC. The full variable domain, completed using reference TRBV19 and TRBJ2-7, is DGGITQSPKYLFRKEGQNVTLSCEQNLNHDAMYWYRQDPGQGLRLIYYSQIVNDFQKGDIAEGYSVSREKKESFPLTVTSAQKNPTAFYLCASSIPGQGSGEQYFGPGTRLTVT.

This clone occurred a few times. The V and J genes are TRBV4-3 and TRBJ1-1, with 8 bases matching TRBD1. The germline CDR1 and CDR2 sequences are LGHNA and YSLEER. This CDR3 is built from 15 residues. V lost 4 bases to trimming and J lost 0 bases; unmatched junction nucleotides: 4. CDR3 nucleotide sequence: TGCGCCAGCAGCCGGACGGACAGGGTGAACACTGAAGCTTTCTTT. Amino acid sequence: CASSRTDRVNTEAFF.

V and J are TRBV19 and TRBJ2-2; maybe TRBD2 (7 bases). Germline lookup yields CDR1 LNHDA and CDR2 SQIVND (reference sequence). V lost 9 bases and J lost 5, with 16 bases in between. CDR3 size: 14 residues. The CDR3 protein is CASTLGRGTGELFF. In DNA form, the CDR3 reads TGTGCCAGCACCCTAGGGAGGGGGACCGGGGAGCTGTTTTTT.

In its sample, this clone was seen a few times. Here the CDR3 reads CASSGGLATDTQYF. The CDR3 DNA reads TGTGCCAGCAGTGGGGGACTTGCCACAGATACGCAGTATTTT. J is TRBJ2-3 and V is TRBV2; weak D call: TRBD2 (6 bases). With 4 bases removed from V and 2 bases from J, the gap between germline ends came to 10 bases. CDR3 size: 14 residues. CDR1 and CDR2 from the germline V gene are SNHLY and FYNNEI. The full variable domain, with the rest looked up from reference TRBV2 and TRBJ2-3, is EPEVTQTPSHQVTQMGQEVILRCVPISNHLYFYWYRQILGQKVEFLVSFYNNEISEKSEIFDDQFSVERPDGSNFTLKIRSTKLEDSAMYFCASSGGLATDTQYFGPGTRLTVL.

On this clone itself: The junction departs from germline at one end; a sequencing error may be responsible. The chain combines TRBV10-3 with TRBJ2-7, with 11 positions matching TRBD2. The germline gives CDR1 ENHRY, CDR2 SYGVKD. The CDR3 loop spans 11 amino acids. This CDR3 is CAISPSGGTHF. The DNA for the CDR3 is TGTGCCATCAGTCCTAGCGGGGGGACCCATTTC.

The genes are TRBV15 and TRBJ1-4, with 11 bases lining up with TRBD1. Trimming at V came to 5 bases and at J to 6 bases, leaving 8 bases not matched to a gene. Germline V gene sequence: CDR1 LNHNV, CDR2 YYDKDF (reference sequence). CDR3 length equals 16 residues. The CDR3: CATSPQGGQGDEKLFF. CDR3 coding DNA: TGTGCCACCAGCCCCCAGGGGGGACAGGGGGATGAAAAACTGTTTTTT.

The chain couples TRBV7-2 to TRBJ2-7, with a tentative D call TRBD1 (5 bases). The CDR3 totals 12 residues. The ends were cut back, 5 bases at V and 2 bases at J, with 7 bases in the middle. Germline assignment: CDR1 SGHTA and CDR2 FQGNSA. The CDR3 DNA is TGTGCCAGCAGCCCAGGGACCTACGAGCAGTACTTC. Encoded protein: CASSPGTYEQYF.

The chain uses TRBV9 and TRBJ2-5; D may be TRBD1 (5 bases). Trimming stripped 0 bases from V and 4 bases from J, with 10 bases between. The germline V gene has CDR1 SGDLS and CDR2 YYNGEE. This CDR3 is built from 14 residues. CDR3 loop: CASSVGTGRETQYF. The CDR3, as DNA: TGTGCCAGCAGCGTAGGAACAGGTCGAGAGACCCAGTACTTC.

The chain carries TRBV7-3 and TRBJ1-6; possibly TRBD1 for D (6 bases). The CDR3 runs to 14 residues. The germline gives CDR1 SGHTA, CDR2 FQGTGA. The V end was cut by 2 bases, the J end by 8 bases, with 10 bases between. CDR3 protein: CASSLGQGYSPLHF. CDR3 bases: TGTGCCAGCAGCTTAGGCCAGGGGTATTCACCCCTCCACTTT.

The rearrangement uses TRBV12-5 and TRBJ1-1; D perhaps matches TRBD1 (5 bases). With 7 bases removed from V and 4 bases from J, the gap between germline ends came to 10 bases. The CDR3 is made up of 12 amino acids. Germline CDR1 reads LGHNT; CDR2 reads FRNRAP. The CDR3 bases are TGTGCTAGTGCCGACAGATCCACTGAAGCTTTCTTT. Translated: CASADRSTEAFF.

This chain connects TRBV5-6 to TRBJ1-1; 8 bases match TRBD1. CDR3 length: 16 residues. CDR1 and CDR2 (germline): SGHDT, YYEEEE. Losses at the gene ends were 2 bases for V and 5 bases for J; bases not matched to a gene: 11. CDR3 nucleotides: TGTGCCAGCAGCTTACGTACAGGGGGTAAGGTAACTGAAGCTTTCTTT. Encoded protein: CASSLRTGGKVTEAFF.